These 27 T cell receptor beta chains were sequenced from one sample in a study of blood T cell repertoires in COVID-19. Libraries were prepared by immunoSEQ multiplex PCR; TCRdb keeps only in-frame clonotypes and omits some of them. Among some 280,000 clones listed, about 91% were seen once. Sequences were obtained from peripheral blood. These receptors came from a woman aged 55-69 years with acute or convalescent COVID-19.

The V gene is TRBV21-1, the J gene TRBJ1-1. TRBV21-1 is termed a pseudogene. This CDR3 comprises 11 residues. The DNA of the CDR3 is TGTGCCAGCAGCAGCCTATCTGAAGCTTTCTTT. Translated: CASSSLSEAFF.

The chain uses TRBV7-2 and TRBJ2-2; 7 positions match TRBD2. The germline gives CDR1 SGHTA, CDR2 FQGNSA. The CDR3 loop spans 17 amino acids. J was trimmed by 2 bases and V by 1 base; bases with no gene match: 7. CDR3 amino acids: CASSLVRGGVNTGELFF. The CDR3, as DNA: TGTGCCAGCAGCTTAGTAAGGGGAGGGGTCAACACCGGGGAGCTGTTTTTT.

Only a few counts were recorded for this clone. V gene TRBV7-2 combines with J gene TRBJ1-5, with D perhaps matching TRBD1 (6 bases). There are 16 residues in the CDR3. Trimming pared 1 base from V and 5 bases from J, leaving 15 bases between. Germline assignment: CDR1 SGHTA and CDR2 FQGNSA. The CDR3 is CASSLGHRVSDQPQHF. The CDR3 nucleotides read TGTGCCAGCAGCTTAGGTCACAGGGTATCGGATCAGCCCCAGCATTTT. The full variable domain, with the rest looked up from reference TRBV7-2 and TRBJ1-5, is GAGVSQSPSNKVTEKGKDVELRCDPISGHTALYWYRQSLGQGLEFLIYFQGNSAPDKSGLPSDRFSAERTGGSVSTLTIQRTQQEDSAVYLCASSLGHRVSDQPQHFGDGTRLSIL.

CDR3 residues: CASSSSGGTEAFF. The CDR3 DNA follows: TGTGCCAGCAGTTCGTCAGGGGGCACTGAAGCTTTCTTT. V is TRBV6-2 or TRBV6-3 and J is TRBJ1-1; 7 nucleotides match TRBD1. The CDR3 consists of 13 residues. The junction had 3 bases not matched to a gene; V was cut back by 4 bases and J by 4 bases. Germline loops: CDR1 MNHEY, CDR2 SVGEGT.

The chain combines TRBV27 with TRBJ2-1; possible D gene TRBD2, 6 bases. Trimming took 3 bases from V and 7 from J, leaving 13 bases between them. From germline, CDR1 is MNHEY and CDR2 SMNVEV (reference sequence). The CDR3 sequence is 14 residues long. CDR3: CASSLGSRGNEQFF. DNA for the CDR3: TGTGCCAGCAGTTTGGGGTCCCGGGGGAATGAGCAGTTCTTC.

This clone was seen only a few times. This chain links TRBV11-3 with TRBJ1-2; weak D call: TRBD1 (6 bases). The CDR3 contains 15 residues. In germline, CDR1 is SGHNT, CDR2 YENEEA. The V end was cut by 1 base, the J end by 2 bases, with 11 bases between. The CDR3 loop is CASSLAGQTNYGYTF. The CDR3 DNA sequence: TGTGCCAGCAGCTTAGCCGGACAGACAAACTATGGCTACACCTTC. The full variable domain, with the rest looked up from reference TRBV11-3 and TRBJ1-2, is EAGVVQSPRYKIIEKKQPVAFWCNPISGHNTLYWYLQNLGQGPELLIRYENEEAVDDSQLPKDRFSAERLKGVDSTLKIQPAELGDSAVYLCASSLAGQTNYGYTFGSGTRLTVV.

V is TRBV2 and J is TRBJ1-3, with D possibly TRBD1 on 6 matching bases. Germline-derived CDR1 and CDR2 are SNHLY and FYNNEI. Trimming removed 0 bases at V and 4 bases at J, with 10 bases between. This CDR3 is 15 amino acids long. The CDR3 DNA sequence: TGTGCCAGCAGTGAAGCTGGGGGCAGAGGAAACACCATATATTTT. Translated, it gives CASSEAGGRGNTIYF.

The chain combines TRBV5-6 with TRBJ2-1; tentatively, D is TRBD2 (5 bases). CDR1 is SGHDT and CDR2 is YYEEEE in the germline V gene. V was clipped by 2 bases and J by 7 bases, with 22 bases between them. There are 17 residues in the CDR3. CDR3 sequence reads: CASSFRSGIYGANEQFF. The DNA for the CDR3 is TGTGCCAGCAGCTTTAGGTCCGGGATCTACGGTGCGAATGAGCAGTTCTTC.

V and J are TRBV5-4 and TRBJ1-2; possible D gene TRBD1, 6 bases. Germline loops: CDR1 SGHNT, CDR2 YYREEE (reference sequence). CDR3 length equals 16 residues. Trimming pared 5 bases from V and 6 bases from J, leaving 23 bases between. CDR3 bases: TGTGCCAGCAGACCAGGCGGGGGGGCAACCCCAAATGGCTACACCTTC. This gives the protein CASRPGGGATPNGYTF.

Remarks on this clone: The same CDR3 can be traced to other DNA sequences in this sample. This chain connects TRBV10-3 to TRBJ1-2; no clear D gene. Between the trimmed V and J ends, which lost 3 bases and 2 bases, there was a span of 4 bases. CDR1 ENHRY and CDR2 SYGVKD come from the germline V gene. The CDR3 covers 12 residues. Here the CDR3 DNA reads TGTGCCATCAGTGACAGAAACTATGGCTACACCTTC. Protein sequence: CAISDRNYGYTF.

This clone occurred once. This chain joins TRBV9 and TRBJ2-1, with TRBD2 identical over 7 bases. J lost 2 bases, V lost 3 bases, and 5 bases had no gene match. Germline lookup yields CDR1 SGDLS and CDR2 YYNGEE. There are 15 residues in the CDR3. The chain's CDR3 is CASSASGTTYNEQFF. The CDR3 region has the DNA TGTGCCAGCAGCGCAAGCGGGACCACCTACAATGAGCAGTTCTTC.

The chain joins TRBV7-8 to TRBJ1-5, with 9 bases that match TRBD1. V lost 0 bases to trimming and J lost 3 bases; unmatched junction nucleotides: 12. Germline CDR1 and CDR2: SGHVS and FQNEAQ. There are 19 residues in the CDR3. Here the CDR3 reads CASSLAALGTGLLNQPQHF. The CDR3 DNA is TGTGCCAGCAGCTTAGCGGCGCTCGGGACAGGGCTACTCAATCAGCCCCAGCATTTT.

This chain connects TRBV20-1 to TRBJ2-2; D remains ambiguous. The germline CDR1 and CDR2 sequences are DFQATT and SNEGSKA (reference sequence). Deletions cut 3 bases from V and 6 bases from J, with 14 bases between. The CDR3 length is 14 residues. The CDR3 loop is CSASKVESAGELFF. In DNA, the CDR3 is TGCAGTGCTAGTAAAGTGGAGAGCGCCGGGGAGCTGTTTTTT.

The V gene is TRBV11-3, the J gene TRBJ2-1, with D possibly TRBD2 on 5 matching bases. Per the germline V gene, CDR1 is SGHNT and CDR2 is YENEEA. This CDR3 has 14 residues. The V and J ends lost 5 bases and 9 bases respectively, with 17 bases between them. CDR3 sequence (DNA): TGTGCCAGCAGCGGTCGTGAGGGCAAAGGTGAGCAGTTCTTC. Its protein is CASSGREGKGEQFF.

CDR3 sequence: CASSLYGMSTDTQYF. The CDR3 nucleotides read TGTGCCAGCAGCTTATACGGGATGAGCACAGATACGCAGTATTTT. The rearrangement links TRBV7-2 to TRBJ2-3; D is possibly TRBD2 (5 bases). V was cut by 2 bases and J by 0 bases, with 9 bases left in between. CDR3 length: 15 residues. Germline V gene lookup returns CDR1 SGHTA and CDR2 FQGNSA.

The chain has TRBV24-1 and TRBJ1-2, with no clear D. Germline-derived CDR1 and CDR2 are KGHDR and SFDVKD. V gave up 3 bases and J gave up 8 bases, with 15 bases separating them. This CDR3 has 14 amino acids. DNA for the CDR3: TGTGCCACCAGTGATGGGCAGGTCCCTCCGGGCTACACCTTC. This translates into CATSDGQVPPGYTF.

This clone occurred once. Other DNA variants within this sample encode the same CDR3. This chain joins TRBV28 and TRBJ1-2; 10 nucleotides line up with TRBD1. Trimming at V came to 6 bases and at J to 5 bases, leaving 0 bases not matched to a gene. CDR1 is MDHEN and CDR2 is SYDVKM in the germline V gene. The CDR3 is 12 residues long. CDR3 in DNA: TGTGCCAGCAGGGGACAGGGGTATGGCTACACCTTC. This sequence encodes CASRGQGYGYTF.

This chain joins TRBV9 and TRBJ1-6; D is ambiguous. Trimming removed 1 base from V and 8 bases from J, with 7 bases in between. Germline CDR1 reads SGDLS; CDR2 reads YYNGEE. This CDR3 comprises 13 residues. CDR3 sequence reads: CASSVLPDSPLHF. For the CDR3, the DNA is TGTGCCAGCAGCGTACTCCCTGATTCACCCCTCCACTTT.

Only a few counts were recorded for this clone. This rearrangement joins TRBV3-1 (or the pseudogene TRBV3-2) to TRBJ1-4; perhaps TRBD1 as D (6 bases). The CDR3 contains 13 residues. CDR1 LGHDT and CDR2 YNNKEL come from the germline V gene (reference sequence). Between the trimmed V and J ends, which lost 2 bases and 11 bases, there was a span of 12 bases. CDR3 coding DNA: TGTGCCAGCAGCCAATATAGGGGGAAGAAACTGTTTTTT. Residues: CASSQYRGKKLFF.

The DNA of the CDR3 is TGTGCCAGCAGACCCGACAGGGACCACTATGGCTACACCTTC. It translates to CASRPDRDHYGYTF. V and J are TRBV2 and TRBJ1-2; 7 positions match TRBD1. V lost 6 bases, J lost 3 bases, and 7 bases stayed unmatched. The CDR3 runs to 14 residues. The germline V gene has CDR1 SNHLY and CDR2 FYNNEI.

V is TRBV5-1 and J is TRBJ1-2, with D perhaps matching TRBD1 (6 bases). Deletions cut 4 bases from V and 1 base from J, with 11 bases between. The length of the CDR3 is 14 residues. Germline V gives CDR1 SGHRS, CDR2 YFSETQ. CDR3 in amino acids: CASSLVDSNYGYTF. DNA of the CDR3: TGCGCCAGCAGCCTTGTGGACAGTAACTATGGCTACACCTTC.

This chain connects TRBV7-2 to TRBJ1-2, with D perhaps matching TRBD1 (6 bases). CDR1 is SGHTA and CDR2 is FQGNSA in the germline V gene. The CDR3 spans 16 residues. V was clipped by 4 bases and J by 3 bases, with 18 bases between them. This CDR3 is CASSSKQGMRDYGYTF. CDR3 DNA: TGTGCCAGCAGCTCAAAGCAGGGGATGAGAGACTATGGCTACACCTTC.

The chain carries TRBV28 and TRBJ2-7, with a weak D call TRBD2 (5 bases). V was clipped by 7 bases and J by 2 bases, with 18 bases between them. CDR1 is MDHEN and CDR2 is SYDVKM in the germline V gene. The CDR3 totals 15 residues. CDR3 protein: CASIDWAGTTYEQYF. The CDR3, as DNA: TGTGCCAGCATCGACTGGGCGGGCACAACCTACGAGCAGTACTTC.

The chain joins TRBV18 to TRBJ2-1, with 7 positions matching TRBD2. Germline V CDR1 and CDR2: KGHSH, LQKENI. The V gene end was trimmed by 6 bases and the J gene end by 2 bases; junction bases not matched to a gene: 1. CDR3 length: 13 amino acids. The CDR3 is CASSGLPYNEQFF. The CDR3 DNA is TGTGCCAGCTCGGGACTACCCTACAATGAGCAGTTCTTC.

This clone was counted a single time. The V gene is TRBV10-3, the J gene TRBJ1-1, with D possibly being TRBD1 (5 bases). Per the germline V gene, CDR1 is ENHRY and CDR2 is SYGVKD. The CDR3 is made up of 15 amino acids. Trimming removed 6 bases at V and 1 base at J, with 15 bases between. The CDR3: CAIRVGHPRNTEAFF. The DNA for the CDR3 is TGTGCCATCAGAGTGGGGCACCCGAGGAACACTGAAGCTTTCTTT.

The count of this clone is one. This chain links TRBV4-2 with TRBJ2-3; D call uncertain. The germline gives CDR1 LGHNA, CDR2 YNFKEQ. V was shortened by 3 bases and J by 3 bases, with 22 bases between the two germline ends. This CDR3 is built from 18 residues. Written as DNA, the CDR3 is TGTGCCAGCAGCCAGACCCTGAGCTGGCAGGTACAGACAGATACGCAGTATTTT. This gives the protein CASSQTLSWQVQTDTQYF.

The V call is TRBV18, the J call TRBJ1-3; D is undetermined. CDR3 length: 15 residues. V was trimmed by 4 bases and J by 0 bases, leaving 10 bases between them. Germline loops: CDR1 KGHSH, CDR2 LQKENI. The chain's CDR3 is CASSQNSHSGNTIYF. The CDR3 DNA sequence: TGTGCCAGCTCACAGAACAGTCACTCTGGAAACACCATATATTTT.